Below, 13 T cell receptor beta chains from the same sample are listed, as sequenced in a study of T cells in Graves' hyperthyroidism and ophthalmopathy. RNA transcripts gave rise to amplified TCR beta CDR3 regions. A set of HTBI primers served as the primers for a first-round RT-PCR of the TCR CDR3. TCRdb ran MiXCR on the multiplex PCR reads and lists one entry per CDR3 protein. The data hold fewer than 250,000 distinct CDR3 sequences, with 17% observed a single time. Material: blood. The receptor set was obtained from a man aged 45-65 years with Graves' hyperthyroidism.

This clonotype came up a few times. This rearrangement joins TRBV11-3 to TRBJ2-7; unclear D gene. Trimming pared 5 bases from V and 2 bases from J, leaving 16 bases between. The CDR3 spans 15 residues. CDR1 and CDR2 from the germline V gene are SGHNT and YENEEA. CDR3 protein: CASSPNVGRPYEQYF. CDR3 bases: TGTGCCAGCAGCCCCAACGTGGGAAGACCCTACGAGCAGTACTTC.

In this sample, this clonotype turned up many times. The genes are TRBV3-1 and TRBJ2-7, with TRBD2 matching 7 bases. Germline loops: CDR1 LGHDT, CDR2 YNNKEL (reference sequence). The trim removed 2 bases at V and 7 bases at J, leaving 17 bases unmatched. This CDR3 has 17 amino acids. The DNA of the CDR3 is TGTGCCAGCAGCCAAATCATAGGGGACTATGCCCTTAGGGAGCAGTACTTC. It codes for CASSQIIGDYALREQYF.

This clonotype was recorded many times. This chain joins TRBV12-3 or TRBV12-4 and TRBJ2-7; 9 positions match TRBD1. V shed 3 bases, J shed 4 bases, and the junction held 10 bases outside the gene matches. The CDR3 is 16 amino acids. The CDR3 here is CASSFFLTGGPYEQYF. CDR3 DNA: TGTGCCAGCAGTTTCTTCTTGACAGGGGGGCCTTACGAGCAGTACTTC.

This clonotype was seen only a few times. The chain has TRBV5-1 and TRBJ2-5; a possible D gene is TRBD1 (5 bases). This CDR3 spans 17 amino acids. Germline V CDR1 and CDR2: SGHRS, YFSETQ. The V end was cut by 4 bases, the J end by 2 bases, with 21 bases between. The CDR3 reads CASSPVSGAPQQETQYF. The DNA for the CDR3 is TGCGCCAGCAGCCCCGTATCTGGGGCACCTCAACAAGAGACCCAGTACTTC.

This clonotype showed up many times. The chain has TRBV10-3 and TRBJ2-3, with a weak D call TRBD2 (6 bases). V dropped 2 bases and J dropped 5 bases, with 14 bases sitting between them. The CDR3 has 15 residues. Per the germline V gene, CDR1 is ENHRY and CDR2 is SYGVKD. CDR3 nucleotide sequence: TGTGCCATCAGTGAGGGCCGCGGGACCCTAGATACGCAGTATTTT. Its protein product is CAISEGRGTLDTQYF.

This clonotype was seen once. At one boundary the junction diverges from the germline segment, which might be a read error. This rearrangement joins TRBV10-3 to TRBJ2-3; no definite D call. The CDR3 is 15 amino acids. Per the germline V gene, CDR1 is ENHRY and CDR2 is SYGVKD. The DNA of the CDR3 is TGTGCCAGTCGGGCCGGCACCGGTGGCACAGATGCGCAGTATTTT. Residues: CASRAGTGGTDAQYF.

Ten or more counts support this clonotype. The rearrangement uses TRBV6-2 or TRBV6-3 and TRBJ2-3, with 8 positions matching TRBD2. The junction had 6 bases not matched to a gene; V was cut back by 2 bases and J by 2 bases. Germline CDR1 MNHEY, CDR2 SVGEGT. The CDR3 consists of 16 residues. The CDR3, as DNA: TGTGCCAGCAGTTACGACCTAGCGGGTCCCACAGATACGCAGTATTTT. Its translation: CASSYDLAGPTDTQYF.

This clonotype was picked up many times. The rearrangement uses TRBV4-1 and TRBJ2-5; TRBD1 matches at 7 bases. Trimming took 2 bases from V and 2 from J; bases not matched to a gene: 5. The CDR3 is 15 residues long. Germline CDR1 reads MGHRA; CDR2 reads YSYEKL. The CDR3 is CASSQTGTAQETQYF. The CDR3 nucleotides are TGCGCCAGCAGCCAAACCGGGACAGCACAAGAGACCCAGTACTTC.

There are many counts of this clonotype. The rearrangement links TRBV19 to TRBJ2-1, with D maybe TRBD2 (5 bases). Trimming left V 4 bases short and J 4 bases short, with 5 bases between. The CDR3 is made up of 12 amino acids. CDR1 and CDR2 from the germline V gene are LNHDA and SQIVND (reference sequence). The CDR3 is CASSRGYNEQFF. The CDR3 region has the DNA TGTGCCAGTAGTAGAGGGTACAATGAGCAGTTCTTC.

This clonotype has ten or more counts. J is TRBJ1-6 and V is TRBV2; D unclear. From germline, CDR1 is SNHLY and CDR2 FYNNEI. CDR3 length: 14 residues. Trimming shortened V by 6 bases and J by 5 bases, and 11 bases separated the two germline ends. The CDR3 region has the DNA TGTGCCAGCAGCAGAGAAAACGATAATTCACCCCTCCACTTT. Translating it yields CASSRENDNSPLHF.

There are a few counts of this clonotype. The gene calls are TRBV5-6 and TRBJ2-3; D gene ambiguous. This CDR3 is 13 amino acids long. The germline V and J ends were trimmed by 2 bases and 2 bases, with 6 bases remaining between them. Germline assignment: CDR1 SGHDT and CDR2 YYEEEE. The CDR3 sequence: CASSFQHTDTQYF. In DNA, the CDR3 is TGTGCCAGCAGCTTTCAGCACACAGATACGCAGTATTTT.

Ten or more counts support this clonotype. CDR3: CASSSGVDGYTF. The CDR3 DNA reads as TGTGCCAGCAGTTCCGGAGTGGATGGCTACACCTTC. The V gene is TRBV12-3 or TRBV12-4, the J gene TRBJ1-2, with unresolved D. CDR3 size: 12 residues. V lost 4 bases to trimming and J lost 6 bases, with 9 bases between them.

Many counts were recorded for this clonotype. The chain is built from TRBV28 and TRBJ2-3, with TRBD2 matching 14 bases. Per the germline V gene, CDR1 is MDHEN and CDR2 is SYDVKM. The CDR3 has 16 amino acids. Losses at the gene ends were 6 bases for V and 7 bases for J; bases not matched to a gene: 9. The CDR3 sequence: CASSPGLAGVGNTQYF. The CDR3 nucleotides read TGTGCCAGCAGCCCGGGACTAGCGGGAGTCGGAAATACGCAGTATTTT.